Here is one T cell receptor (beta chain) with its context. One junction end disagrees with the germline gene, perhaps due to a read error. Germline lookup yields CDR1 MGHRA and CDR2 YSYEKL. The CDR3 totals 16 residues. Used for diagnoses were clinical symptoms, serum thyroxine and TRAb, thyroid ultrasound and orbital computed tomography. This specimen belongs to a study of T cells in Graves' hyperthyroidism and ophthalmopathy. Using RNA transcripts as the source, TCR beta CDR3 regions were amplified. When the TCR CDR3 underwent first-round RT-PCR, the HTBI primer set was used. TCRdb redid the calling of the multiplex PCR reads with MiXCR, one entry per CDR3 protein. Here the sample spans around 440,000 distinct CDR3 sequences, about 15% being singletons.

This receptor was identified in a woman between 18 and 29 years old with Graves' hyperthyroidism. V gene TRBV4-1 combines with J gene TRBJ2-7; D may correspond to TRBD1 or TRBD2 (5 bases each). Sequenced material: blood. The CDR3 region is CASSQEATGPAYEQYF. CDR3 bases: TGCGCCAGCAGTCAAGAGGCCACGGGGCCCGCCTACGAGCAGTACTTC.